This T cell receptor beta chain is from a study of identical twins (dated by TCRdb to between 2015 and 2016). Some background on the complete study: The study deep-sequenced TCR alpha and beta repertoires from monozygotic twins, unrelated adults of various ages and cord blood to test whether fetal clonotypes persist. Replicate twin experiments were performed at different times using different library preparation protocols to rule out contamination.

This clonotype has at least ten counts. Its antigen is still unknown. Per-nucleotide qualities are absent, and no much larger clonotype sits a single base away. Overall study results and their limits: Because the same donors could not be followed over many years, the conclusions depended on cross-sectional statistical analysis. In beta out-of-frame sequences, excess twin sharing was weaker, because having fewer shared sequences lowered the signal-to-noise ratio. Compared with coincidental sharing between unrelated individuals, out-of-frame TCR alpha sequences shared between twins had an excess of sequences with low generation probability. Zero-insertion analyses could be partly confounded by invariant T cells such as MAIT and iNKT, although diverse VJ usage argued against such confounding for most clonotypes. Abundant cord blood beta clonotypes carried fewer insertions; young adult naive repertoires showed a weaker similar trend, while memory repertoires showed none. In monozygotic twins, recombination models systematically underestimated out-of-frame TCR alpha sharing, but the models matched the sharing seen between unrelated individuals.

The library was built by means of 5' RACE. The listed sequencing device is Illumina HiSeq 2000. Template switching added a universal primer binding site, and the final cDNA carried a unique molecular identifier that allowed TCR cDNA molecules to be counted accurately. Specific primers in the conserved constant-segment region were used to synthesize first-strand cDNA for TCR alpha and beta chains. To control for contamination, every cDNA library carried two barcodes: a SMART-Mk sample barcode plus Illumina barcodes. TruSeq adapter sequences along with Illumina sample barcodes were introduced in two successive PCR steps. The TCR alpha and beta cDNA libraries were sequenced on the Illumina HiSeq platform using custom primers. On the authors' methods: MiGEC processed the raw reads to extract unique molecular identifiers, while MiXCR was used to determine the CDR3 positions. For each individual, recombination models were inferred using an EM algorithm with the repgenHMM and IGoR tools. Shared clonotypes were analyzed with the tcR package in R, and sharing was normalized by the product of cloneset sizes. To study raw recombination free of thymic and clonal selection effects, out-of-frame nonproductive sequences were analyzed. TCRdb ran its own pipeline on the public reads, namely fastp trimming at Q25 and MiXCR clone calling, and kept in-frame beta chains. CDR3 protein duplicates are merged, each entry listing the most common genes and DNA. TCRdb, not the authors, supplied the V and J calls. The sample profile shows under 900,000 distinct CDR3 sequences; around an eighth of them were found once. Of the sample, around 1.5% falls within the top ten clones.

Every donor was a healthy Caucasian. Three pairs of female monozygotic twins, all aged 18 to 29 years, were included in the twin cohort. Peripheral blood mononuclear cells were used as the source from which RNA for TCR libraries was isolated. Inclusive of the bounding cysteine and phenylalanine, the CDR3 is 14 residues long. Just CDR3 DNA is preserved here, 42 bases in frame from base 1. As encoded in the germline V gene (reference sequence), CDR1 is LNHNV while CDR2 is YYDKDF. Clipping removes 5 bases from V and 3 bases from J, with 6 as the unmatched junction base count. These data were also reused for a study on yellow fever vaccine responses in identical twins. The second publication reports: The T cell response to vaccination in identical twins was reported by the authors to appear partly convergent and partly personalized. The study precisely tracked vaccine-responding T cell clones in identical twins.

The TCR sequence derives from a woman younger than 35 in good health. The chain is made from TRBV15 and TRBJ2-7, with 8 bases aligning to TRBD2. The sample was PBMCs. CDR3 loop: CATSLSGGNYEQYF. The DNA sequence is as follows: TGTGCCACCAGCCTGAGCGGGGGAAACTACGAGCAGTACTTC. The reference TRBV15 and TRBJ2-7 proteins fill in what lies around the CDR3, so the full variable domain reads DAMVIQNPRYQVTQFGKPVTLSCSQTLNHNVMYWYQQKSSQAPKLLFHYYDKDFNNEADTPDNFQSRRPNTSFCFLDIRSPGLGDTAMYLCATSLSGGNYEQYFGPGTRLTVT.